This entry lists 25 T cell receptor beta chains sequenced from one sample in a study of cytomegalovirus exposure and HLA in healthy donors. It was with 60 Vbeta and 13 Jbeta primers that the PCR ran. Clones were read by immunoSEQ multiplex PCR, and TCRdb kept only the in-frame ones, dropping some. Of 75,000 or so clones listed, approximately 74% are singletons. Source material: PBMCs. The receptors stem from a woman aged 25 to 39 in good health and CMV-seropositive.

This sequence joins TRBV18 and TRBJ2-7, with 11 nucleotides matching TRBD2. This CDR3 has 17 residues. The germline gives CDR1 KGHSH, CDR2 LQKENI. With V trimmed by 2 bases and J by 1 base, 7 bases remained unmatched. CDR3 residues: CASSPTLGTSGSYEQYF. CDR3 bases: TGTGCCAGCTCACCAACTTTAGGGACTAGCGGTTCCTACGAGCAGTACTTC.

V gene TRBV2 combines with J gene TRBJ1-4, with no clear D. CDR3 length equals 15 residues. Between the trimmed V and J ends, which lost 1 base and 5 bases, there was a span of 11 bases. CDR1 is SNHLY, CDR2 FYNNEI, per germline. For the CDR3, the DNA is TGTGCCAGCAGTGAAGGGAGAGATGTAAATGAAAAACTGTTTTTT. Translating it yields CASSEGRDVNEKLFF.

This chain's CDR3 is CASRLQGVMNTEAFF. CDR3 DNA sequence: TGTGCCAGCCGGTTACAGGGGGTAATGAACACTGAAGCTTTCTTT. V and J are TRBV2 and TRBJ1-1; TRBD1 matches at 8 bases. Germline lookup yields CDR1 SNHLY and CDR2 FYNNEI. V gave up 8 bases and J gave up 0 bases; unmatched junction bases: 8. The CDR3 totals 15 residues.

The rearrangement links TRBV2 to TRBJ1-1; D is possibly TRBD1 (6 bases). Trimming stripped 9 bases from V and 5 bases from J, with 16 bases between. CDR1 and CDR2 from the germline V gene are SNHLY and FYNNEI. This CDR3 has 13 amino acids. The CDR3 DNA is TGTGCCAGTAGCCCAGGGGTTGAGACTGAAGCTTTCTTT. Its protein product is CASSPGVETEAFF.

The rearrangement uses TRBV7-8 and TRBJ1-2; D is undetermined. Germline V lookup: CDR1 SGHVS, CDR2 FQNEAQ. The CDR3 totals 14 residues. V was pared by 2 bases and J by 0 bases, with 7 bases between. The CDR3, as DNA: TGTGCCAGCAGCTTAAGGAGGGCTAACTATGGCTACACCTTC. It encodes CASSLRRANYGYTF.

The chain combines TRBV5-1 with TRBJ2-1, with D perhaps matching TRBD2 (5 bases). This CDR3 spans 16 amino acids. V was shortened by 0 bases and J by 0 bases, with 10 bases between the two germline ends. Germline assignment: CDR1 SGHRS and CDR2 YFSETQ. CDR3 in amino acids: CASSLGAGTSYNEQFF. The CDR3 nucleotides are TGCGCCAGCAGCTTGGGGGCGGGCACCTCCTACAATGAGCAGTTCTTC.

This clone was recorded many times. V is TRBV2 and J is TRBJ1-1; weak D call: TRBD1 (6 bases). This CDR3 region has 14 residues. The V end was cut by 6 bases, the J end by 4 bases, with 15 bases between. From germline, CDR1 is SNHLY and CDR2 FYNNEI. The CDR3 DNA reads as TGTGCCAGCAGAGTAGGGGGAGTAAGCACTGAAGCTTTCTTT. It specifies CASRVGGVSTEAFF.

The CDR3 DNA reads as TGCAGCGTTGAAGTCCTTAGCGGGAGGGGGGTTTACAATGAGCAGTTCTTC. Translating it yields CSVEVLSGRGVYNEQFF. The genes are TRBV29-1 and TRBJ2-1; 11 bases align to TRBD2. V lost 1 base to trimming and J lost 4 bases; unmatched junction nucleotides: 9. The CDR3 contains 17 residues. Germline loops: CDR1 SQVTM, CDR2 ANQGSEA.

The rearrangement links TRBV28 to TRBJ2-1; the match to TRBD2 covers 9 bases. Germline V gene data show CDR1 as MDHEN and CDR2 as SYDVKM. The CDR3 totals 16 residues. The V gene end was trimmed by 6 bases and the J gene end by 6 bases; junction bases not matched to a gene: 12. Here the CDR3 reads CASSIKRLAEFNEQFF. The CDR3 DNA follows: TGTGCCAGCAGCATTAAGAGACTAGCGGAGTTCAATGAGCAGTTCTTC.

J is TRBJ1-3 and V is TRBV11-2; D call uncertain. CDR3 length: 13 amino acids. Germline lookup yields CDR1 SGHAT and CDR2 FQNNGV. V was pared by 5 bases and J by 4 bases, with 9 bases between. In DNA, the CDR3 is TGTGCCAGCAGCCCAACACAGGGAAACACCATATATTTT. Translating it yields CASSPTQGNTIYF. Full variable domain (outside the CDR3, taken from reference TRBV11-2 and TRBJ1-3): EAGVAQSPRYKIIEKRQSVAFWCNPISGHATLYWYQQILGQGPKLLIQFQNNGVVDDSQLPKDRFSAERLKGVDSTLKIQPAKLEDSAVYLCASSPTQGNTIYFGEGSWLTVV.

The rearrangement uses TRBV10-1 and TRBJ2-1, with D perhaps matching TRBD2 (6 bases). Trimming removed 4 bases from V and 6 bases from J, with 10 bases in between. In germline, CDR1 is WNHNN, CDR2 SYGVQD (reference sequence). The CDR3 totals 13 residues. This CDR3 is CASSAGGPNEQFF. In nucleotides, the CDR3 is TGCGCCAGCAGTGCCGGGGGTCCCAATGAGCAGTTCTTC.

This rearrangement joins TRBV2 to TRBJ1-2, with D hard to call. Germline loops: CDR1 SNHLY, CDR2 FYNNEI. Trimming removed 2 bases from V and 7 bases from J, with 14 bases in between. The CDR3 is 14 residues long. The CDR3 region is CASSETEARGGYTF. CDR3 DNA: TGTGCCAGCAGTGAAACCGAGGCTAGAGGTGGCTACACCTTC.

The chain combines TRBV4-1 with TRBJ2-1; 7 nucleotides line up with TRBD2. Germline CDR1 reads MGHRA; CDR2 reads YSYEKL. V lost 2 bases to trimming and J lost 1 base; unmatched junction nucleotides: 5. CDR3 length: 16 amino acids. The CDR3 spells CASSQPYSGSYNEQFF. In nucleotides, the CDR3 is TGCGCCAGCAGCCAACCTTATAGCGGGTCCTACAATGAGCAGTTCTTC.

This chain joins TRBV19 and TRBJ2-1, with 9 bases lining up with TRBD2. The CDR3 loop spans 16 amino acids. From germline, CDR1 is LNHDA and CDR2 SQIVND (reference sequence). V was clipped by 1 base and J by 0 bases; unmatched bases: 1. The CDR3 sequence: CASSIGSGSSYNEQFF. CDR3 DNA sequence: TGTGCCAGTAGTATAGGTAGCGGGAGCTCCTACAATGAGCAGTTCTTC. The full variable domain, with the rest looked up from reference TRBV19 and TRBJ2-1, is DGGITQSPKYLFRKEGQNVTLSCEQNLNHDAMYWYRQDPGQGLRLIYYSQIVNDFQKGDIAEGYSVSREKKESFPLTVTSAQKNPTAFYLCASSIGSGSSYNEQFFGPGTRLTVL.

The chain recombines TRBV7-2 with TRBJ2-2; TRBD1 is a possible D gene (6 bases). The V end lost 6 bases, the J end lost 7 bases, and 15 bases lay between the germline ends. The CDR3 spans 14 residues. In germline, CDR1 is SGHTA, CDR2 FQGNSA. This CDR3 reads CASSPDSLSGELFF. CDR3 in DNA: TGTGCCAGCAGTCCGGACAGTCTAAGCGGGGAGCTGTTTTTT.

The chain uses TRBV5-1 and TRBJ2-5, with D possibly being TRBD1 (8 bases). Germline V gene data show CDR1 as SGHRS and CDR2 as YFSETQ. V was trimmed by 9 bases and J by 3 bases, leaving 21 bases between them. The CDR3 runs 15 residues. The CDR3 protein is CATSDRGGKKETQYF. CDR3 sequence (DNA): TGCGCCACCTCCGACAGGGGAGGGAAAAAAGAGACCCAGTACTTC.

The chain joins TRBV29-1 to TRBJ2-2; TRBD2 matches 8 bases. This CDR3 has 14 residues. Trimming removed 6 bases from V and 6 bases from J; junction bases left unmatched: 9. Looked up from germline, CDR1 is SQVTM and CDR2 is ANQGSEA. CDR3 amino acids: CSVSSGGHAGELFF. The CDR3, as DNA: TGCAGCGTATCCTCGGGGGGGCACGCCGGGGAGCTGTTTTTT.

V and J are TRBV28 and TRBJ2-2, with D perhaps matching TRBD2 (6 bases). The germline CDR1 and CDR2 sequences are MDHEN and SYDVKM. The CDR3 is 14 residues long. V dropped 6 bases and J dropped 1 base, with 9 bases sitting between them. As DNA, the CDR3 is TGTGCCAGCAGGGGCGGGATGAACACCGGGGAGCTGTTTTTT. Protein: CASRGGMNTGELFF.

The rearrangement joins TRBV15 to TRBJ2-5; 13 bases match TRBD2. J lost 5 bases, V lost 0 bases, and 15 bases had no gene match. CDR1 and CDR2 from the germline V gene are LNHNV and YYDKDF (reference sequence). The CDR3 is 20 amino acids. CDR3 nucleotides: TGTGCCACCAGCAGAGATTTAAGAACAGGACTAGCGGGAGAGAAGGAGACCCAGTACTTC. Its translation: CATSRDLRTGLAGEKETQYF.

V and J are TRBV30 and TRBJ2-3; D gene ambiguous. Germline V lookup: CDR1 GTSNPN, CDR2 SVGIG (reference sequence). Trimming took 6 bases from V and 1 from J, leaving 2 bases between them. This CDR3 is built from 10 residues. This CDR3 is CACCTDTQYF. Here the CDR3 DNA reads TGTGCCTGCTGCACAGATACGCAGTATTTT.

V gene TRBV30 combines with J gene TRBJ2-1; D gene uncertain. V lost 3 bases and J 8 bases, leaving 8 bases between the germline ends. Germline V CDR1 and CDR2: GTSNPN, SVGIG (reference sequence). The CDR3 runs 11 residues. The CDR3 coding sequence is TGTGCCTGGAGCTTAGCCGATGAGCAGTTCTTC. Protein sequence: CAWSLADEQFF.

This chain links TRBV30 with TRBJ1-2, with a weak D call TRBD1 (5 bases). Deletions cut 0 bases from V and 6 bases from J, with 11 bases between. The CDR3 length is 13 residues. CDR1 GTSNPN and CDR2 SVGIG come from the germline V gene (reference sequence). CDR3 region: CAWSVREGNGYTF. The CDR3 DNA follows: TGTGCCTGGAGTGTCAGGGAGGGGAATGGCTACACCTTC.

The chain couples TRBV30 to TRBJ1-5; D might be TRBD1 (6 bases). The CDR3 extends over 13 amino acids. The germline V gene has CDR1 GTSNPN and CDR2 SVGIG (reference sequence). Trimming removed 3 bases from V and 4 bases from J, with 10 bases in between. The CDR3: CAWRTRGNQPQHF. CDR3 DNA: TGTGCCTGGAGAACGAGGGGGAATCAGCCCCAGCATTTT.

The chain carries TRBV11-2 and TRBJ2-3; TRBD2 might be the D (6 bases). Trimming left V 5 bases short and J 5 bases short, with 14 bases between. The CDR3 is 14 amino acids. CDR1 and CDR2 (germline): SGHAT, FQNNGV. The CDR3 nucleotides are TGTGCCAGCAGCCCAAGGGCGGGGAGAGATACGCAGTATTTT. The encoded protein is CASSPRAGRDTQYF.

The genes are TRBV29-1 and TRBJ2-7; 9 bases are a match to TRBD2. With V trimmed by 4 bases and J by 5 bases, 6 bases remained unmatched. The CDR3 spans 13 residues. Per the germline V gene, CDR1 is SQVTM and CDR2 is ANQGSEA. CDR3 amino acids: CSVVVAGVNEQYF. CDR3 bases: TGCAGCGTTGTAGTAGCGGGAGTGAACGAGCAGTACTTC.